This is a list of T cell receptor beta chains from one sample in a study of blood T cell repertoires in COVID-19. Measured with immunoSEQ multiplex PCR; TCRdb has only the in-frame clones, and not every one. This sample has some 69,000 clones, with 80% to 90% found just once. The sequenced sample consisted of peripheral blood. These TCRs come from a woman aged 45-59 years with active COVID-19. Both conserved end residues are part of each CDR3. D genes are given only for firm matches. Expanded clones are given a class, and other clones once, few, many or no size at all.

D gene: -; V gene: TRBV2; clone size: -; J gene: TRBJ1-1; CDR3 DNA: TGTGCCAGCAGTGGGGGCTTGAACACTGAAGCTTTCTTT; CDR3 protein: CASSGGLNTEAFF
D gene: TRBD2; V gene: TRBV11-2; clone size: -; J gene: TRBJ2-1; CDR3 DNA: TGTGCCAGCAGCACGCGGCGCGGGGGTTCCTACAATGAGCAGTTCTTC; CDR3 protein: CASSTRRGGSYNEQFF
D gene: -; V gene: TRBV28; clone size: -; J gene: TRBJ2-5; CDR3 DNA: TGTGCCAGCAGGCTACTAGAGACCCAGTACTTC; CDR3 protein: CASRLLETQYF
D gene: -; V gene: TRBV14; clone size: -; J gene: TRBJ2-7; CDR3 DNA: TGTGCCAGCAGCCAGCTGGGAGCGGACCCTTCCTACGAGCAGTACTTC; CDR3 protein: CASSQLGADPSYEQYF
D gene: -; V gene: TRBV18; clone size: -; J gene: TRBJ1-1; CDR3 DNA: TGTGCCAGCTCACTAACACAGGGTTCAGCTTTCTTT; CDR3 protein: CASSLTQGSAFF
D gene: -; V gene: TRBV7-8; clone size: -; J gene: TRBJ2-7; CDR3 DNA: TGTGCCAGCAGCTTAGGAACAGGGTCCTACGAGCAGTACTTC; CDR3 protein: CASSLGTGSYEQYF
D gene: TRBD2; V gene: TRBV28; clone size: -; J gene: TRBJ2-7; CDR3 DNA: TGTGCCAGCAGCCGCCCTAGCGGGAGGGCCTTCCCCTACGAGCAGTACTTC; CDR3 protein: CASSRPSGRAFPYEQYF
D gene: TRBD2; V gene: TRBV6-1; clone size: -; J gene: TRBJ2-7; CDR3 DNA: TGTGCCAGCAGTGAAGCCGGGACTAGATCATCGGTTGAGTACTTC; CDR3 protein: CASSEAGTRSSVEYF
D gene: -; V gene: TRBV13; clone size: -; J gene: TRBJ2-5; CDR3 DNA: TGTGCCAGCAGAAGGGACTCCCAAGAGACCCAGTACTTC; CDR3 protein: CASRRDSQETQYF
D gene: -; V gene: TRBV11-2; clone size: -; J gene: TRBJ1-4; CDR3 DNA: TGTGCCAGCAGCTTGGGGGGGTCTAATGAAAAACTGTTTTTT; CDR3 protein: CASSLGGSNEKLFF
D gene: -; V gene: TRBV9; clone size: -; J gene: TRBJ2-5; CDR3 DNA: TGTGCCAGCAGCGTAGATCGTGGACTACAAGAGACCCAGTACTTC; CDR3 protein: CASSVDRGLQETQYF
D gene: -; V gene: TRBV5-1; clone size: -; J gene: TRBJ2-1; CDR3 DNA: TGCGCCAGCAGCTTGCGATCCCCAGGGCCCGGCAATGAGCAGTTCTTC; CDR3 protein: CASSLRSPGPGNEQFF
D gene: -; V gene: TRBV7-9; clone size: -; J gene: TRBJ1-5; CDR3 DNA: TGTGCCAGCAGCTCCCCGGGCCAGGGTGGACAGCCCCAGCATTTT; CDR3 protein: CASSSPGQGGQPQHF
D gene: -; V gene: TRBV27; clone size: -; J gene: TRBJ1-1; CDR3 DNA: TGTGCCAGCAGTTTATTGAGCCAGGTAATGAACACTGAAGCTTTCTTT; CDR3 protein: CASSLLSQVMNTEAFF
D gene: -; V gene: TRBV18; clone size: -; J gene: TRBJ2-3; CDR3 DNA: TGTGCCAGCTCACCCCTTGGTAGGGGGAGAGACACAGATACGCAGTATTTT; CDR3 protein: CASSPLGRGRDTDTQYF
D gene: TRBD1; V gene: TRBV14; clone size: -; J gene: TRBJ2-3; CDR3 DNA: TGTGCCAGCAGCCGTCGTCAGGGGGCCACCACAGATACGCAGTATTTT; CDR3 protein: CASSRRQGATTDTQYF
D gene: TRBD1; V gene: TRBV19; clone size: -; J gene: TRBJ1-2; CDR3 DNA: TGTGCCAGTAGTGAACGTCTACAGGGGGCGGACTATGGCTACACCTTC; CDR3 protein: CASSERLQGADYGYTF
D gene: TRBD1; V gene: TRBV19; clone size: once; J gene: TRBJ2-7; CDR3 DNA: TGTGCCAGTAGTTCCCGACAGGGTGGCGAGCAGTACTTC; CDR3 protein: CASSSRQGGEQYF
D gene: TRBD2; V gene: TRBV12-3/TRBV12-4; clone size: -; J gene: TRBJ2-5; CDR3 DNA: TGTGCCAGCAGACCGGGAGGCCGGGAGACCCAGTACTTC; CDR3 protein: CASRPGGRETQYF
D gene: -; V gene: TRBV6-5; clone size: -; J gene: TRBJ2-7; CDR3 DNA: TGTGCCAGCAGTTTCGGGACTGGCTACGAGCAGTACTTC; CDR3 protein: CASSFGTGYEQYF
D gene: TRBD1; V gene: TRBV9; clone size: -; J gene: TRBJ2-5; CDR3 DNA: TGTGCCAGCAGCCGGACAGGGCAAGAGACCCAGTACTTC; CDR3 protein: CASSRTGQETQYF
D gene: -; V gene: TRBV12-5; clone size: -; J gene: TRBJ2-1; CDR3 DNA: TGTGCTAGTGGGCCCCGGAGCTCCTACAATGAGCAGTTCTTC; CDR3 protein: CASGPRSSYNEQFF
D gene: -; V gene: TRBV2; clone size: -; J gene: TRBJ1-1; CDR3 DNA: TGTGCCAGCAGTGTAGGGAGGGCGGCTTTCTTT; CDR3 protein: CASSVGRAAFF
D gene: TRBD1; V gene: TRBV18; clone size: -; J gene: TRBJ2-7; CDR3 DNA: TGTGCCAGCTCACCTATGACAGGGGTAGGCTACGGGCAGTACTTC; CDR3 protein: CASSPMTGVGYGQYF
D gene: -; V gene: TRBV30; clone size: -; J gene: TRBJ2-7; CDR3 DNA: TGTGCCTGGAGTGTTCCCCTCCAGGTAGTACGCTACGAGCAGTACTTC; CDR3 protein: CAWSVPLQVVRYEQYF
D gene: -; V gene: TRBV5-1; clone size: -; J gene: TRBJ1-1; CDR3 DNA: TGCGCCAGCAGCTTGGGACAGGAGAACACTGAAGCTTTCTTT; CDR3 protein: CASSLGQENTEAFF
D gene: TRBD1; V gene: TRBV2; clone size: -; J gene: TRBJ2-2; CDR3 DNA: TGTGCCAGCATAAGGACAGGGACGAACACCGGGGAGCTGTTTTTT; CDR3 protein: CASIRTGTNTGELFF